This T cell receptor beta chain originates from a study of blood T cell repertoires in COVID-19. Whole-study context: The origin of the acute and convalescent COVID-19 samples was the United States, Italy and Spain. Sources were T cells, B-cell-depleted T cells, or PBMCs; the material itself was cDNA or gDNA.

Germline-derived CDR1 and CDR2 are MNHEY and SVGEGT. Trimming at V came to 2 bases and at J to 7 bases, leaving 4 bases not matched to a gene. The CDR3 length is 15 residues. This clone has more than one count but fewer than ten. Original analysis: By means of reference gene primer amplification, nucleated cell counts were estimated. Data came from immunoSEQ multiplex PCR; TCRdb stores just in-frame clones and leaves some out. Clone size and the V and J calls come from that table; the DNA yielded D and trimming. The table has 160,000 or so clones, 70% to 90% seen once; the top ten hold around 9.9%. This receptor was obtained from a human donor in a cohort sampled during active COVID-19. The J gene is TRBJ2-1, the V gene TRBV6-2 or TRBV6-3, with TRBD1 matching 11 bases. Material for sequencing was peripheral blood. The CDR3 loop reads CASSYPDRGRNEQFF. The CDR3 bases are TGTGCCAGCAGTTACCCGGACAGGGGGCGAAATGAGCAGTTCTTC.